This TCR beta chain was obtained from a study of blood T cell repertoires in COVID-19. Sequencing used immunoSEQ multiplex PCR; TCRdb keeps in-frame clones, though not all of them. In the table there are some 300,000 clones, approximately 90% of which are singletons. CDR3 size: 15 residues. With 3 bases clipped from V and 4 bases from J, the junction kept 5 bases outside the gene matches. Looked up from germline, CDR1 is SGHNT and CDR2 is YYREEE (reference sequence). This rearrangement joins TRBV5-4 to TRBJ2-1, with 9 bases aligning to TRBD1. This sequence originates from a woman in her fifties or sixties with COVID-19, enrolled during active disease. Sequencing was done on a sample of peripheral blood. The CDR3 bases are TGTGCCAGCAGCTCCGGTGGGACAGGGTACAATGAGCAGTTCTTC. It encodes CASSSGGTGYNEQFF.